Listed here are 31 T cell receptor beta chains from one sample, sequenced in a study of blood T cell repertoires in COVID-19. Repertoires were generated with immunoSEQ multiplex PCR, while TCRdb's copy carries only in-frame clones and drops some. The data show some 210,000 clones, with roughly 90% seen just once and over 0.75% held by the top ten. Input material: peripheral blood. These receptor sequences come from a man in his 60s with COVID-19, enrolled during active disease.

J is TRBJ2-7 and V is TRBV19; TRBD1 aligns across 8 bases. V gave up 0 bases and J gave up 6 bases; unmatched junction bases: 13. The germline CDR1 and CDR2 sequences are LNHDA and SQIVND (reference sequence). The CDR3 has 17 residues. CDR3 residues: CASSIDGADRVRSEQYF. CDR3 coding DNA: TGTGCCAGTAGTATAGATGGAGCGGACAGGGTTCGATCCGAGCAGTACTTC.

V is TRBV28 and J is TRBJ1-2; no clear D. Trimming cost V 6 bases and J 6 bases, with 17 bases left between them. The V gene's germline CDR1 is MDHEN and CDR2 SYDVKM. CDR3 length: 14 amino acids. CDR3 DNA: TGTGCCAGCAGCCGCCGGACCCTCGGGGATGGCTACACCTTC. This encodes CASSRRTLGDGYTF.

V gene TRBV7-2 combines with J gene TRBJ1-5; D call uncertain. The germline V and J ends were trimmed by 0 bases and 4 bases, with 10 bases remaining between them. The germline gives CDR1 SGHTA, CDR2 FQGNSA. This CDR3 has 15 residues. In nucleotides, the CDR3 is TGTGCCAGCAGCTTAGCGGGCAGAGTAAATCAGCCCCAGCATTTT. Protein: CASSLAGRVNQPQHF.

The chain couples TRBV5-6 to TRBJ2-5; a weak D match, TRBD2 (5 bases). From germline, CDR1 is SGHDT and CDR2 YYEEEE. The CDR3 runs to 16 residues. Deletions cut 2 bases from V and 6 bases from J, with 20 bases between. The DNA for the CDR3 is TGTGCCAGCAGCTTCCGAGGTCGCGGGCCCCCGAAGACCCAGTACTTC. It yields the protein CASSFRGRGPPKTQYF. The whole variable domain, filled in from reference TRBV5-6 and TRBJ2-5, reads DAGVTQSPTHLIKTRGQQVTLRCSPKSGHDTVSWYQQALGQGPQFIFQYYEEEERQRGNFPDRFSGHQFPNYSSELNVNALLLGDSALYLCASSFRGRGPPKTQYFGPGTRLLVL.

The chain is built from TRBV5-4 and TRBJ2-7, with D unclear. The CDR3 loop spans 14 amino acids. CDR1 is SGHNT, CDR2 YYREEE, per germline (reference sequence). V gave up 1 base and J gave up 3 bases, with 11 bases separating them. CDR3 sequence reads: CASSLRGGSYEQYF. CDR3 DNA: TGTGCCAGCAGCTTGCGCGGCGGCAGCTACGAGCAGTACTTC.

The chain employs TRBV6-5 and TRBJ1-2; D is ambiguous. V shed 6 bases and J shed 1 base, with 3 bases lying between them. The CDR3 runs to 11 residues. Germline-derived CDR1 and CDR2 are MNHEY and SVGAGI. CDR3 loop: CASSSNYGYTF. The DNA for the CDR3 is TGTGCCAGCAGCAGTAACTATGGCTACACCTTC.

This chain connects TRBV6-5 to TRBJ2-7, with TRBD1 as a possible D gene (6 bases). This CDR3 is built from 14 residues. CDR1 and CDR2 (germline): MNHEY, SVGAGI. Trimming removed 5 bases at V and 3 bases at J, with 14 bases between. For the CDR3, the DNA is TGTGCCAGCAGTCTAACCGGACAGCACTACGAGCAGTACTTC. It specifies CASSLTGQHYEQYF.

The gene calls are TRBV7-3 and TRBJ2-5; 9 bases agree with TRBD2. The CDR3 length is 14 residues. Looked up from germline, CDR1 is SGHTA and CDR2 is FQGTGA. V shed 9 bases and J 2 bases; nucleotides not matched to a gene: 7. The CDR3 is CARPPSGGQETQYF. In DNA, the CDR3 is TGTGCCAGACCCCCCAGCGGGGGGCAAGAGACCCAGTACTTC.

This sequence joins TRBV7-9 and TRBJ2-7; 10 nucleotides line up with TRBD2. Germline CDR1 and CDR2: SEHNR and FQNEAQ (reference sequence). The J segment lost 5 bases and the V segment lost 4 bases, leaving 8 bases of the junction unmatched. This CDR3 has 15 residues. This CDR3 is CASSSTSGTLHEQYF. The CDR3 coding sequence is TGTGCCAGCAGCTCTACTAGCGGGACACTCCACGAGCAGTACTTC. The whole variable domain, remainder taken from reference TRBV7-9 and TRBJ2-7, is DTGVSQNPRHKITKRGQNVTFRCDPISEHNRLYWYRQTLGQGPEFLTYFQNEAQLEKSRLLSDRFSAERPKGSFSTLEIQRTEQGDSAMYLCASSSTSGTLHEQYFGPGTRLTVT.

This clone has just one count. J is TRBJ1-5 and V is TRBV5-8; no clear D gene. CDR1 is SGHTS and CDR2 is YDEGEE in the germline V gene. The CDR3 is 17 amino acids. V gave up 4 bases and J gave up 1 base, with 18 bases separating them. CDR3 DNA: TGTGCCAGCAGCGGGTCGCGAGGGTTGATGAGCAATCAGCCCCAGCATTTT. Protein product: CASSGSRGLMSNQPQHF.

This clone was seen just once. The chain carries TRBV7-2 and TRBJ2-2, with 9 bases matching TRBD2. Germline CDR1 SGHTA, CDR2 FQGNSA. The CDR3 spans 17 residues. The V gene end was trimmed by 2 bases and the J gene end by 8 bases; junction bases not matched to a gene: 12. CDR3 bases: TGTGCCAGCAGCTTAAGGGCATCCAGCGGGAGGAAGGGGGAGCTGTTTTTT. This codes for CASSLRASSGRKGELFF.

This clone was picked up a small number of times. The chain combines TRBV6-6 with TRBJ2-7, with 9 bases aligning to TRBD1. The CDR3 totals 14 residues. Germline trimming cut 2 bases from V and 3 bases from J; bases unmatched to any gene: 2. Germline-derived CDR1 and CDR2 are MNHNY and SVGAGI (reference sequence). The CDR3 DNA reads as TGTGCCAGCAGTTACGGGACAGGGTTCTACGAGCAGTACTTC. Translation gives CASSYGTGFYEQYF.

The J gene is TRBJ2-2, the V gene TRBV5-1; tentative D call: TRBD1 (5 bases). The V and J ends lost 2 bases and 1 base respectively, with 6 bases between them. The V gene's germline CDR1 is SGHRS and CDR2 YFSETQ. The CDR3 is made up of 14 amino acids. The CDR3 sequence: CASSFTGNTGELFF. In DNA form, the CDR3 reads TGCGCCAGCAGCTTCACAGGGAACACCGGGGAGCTGTTTTTT.

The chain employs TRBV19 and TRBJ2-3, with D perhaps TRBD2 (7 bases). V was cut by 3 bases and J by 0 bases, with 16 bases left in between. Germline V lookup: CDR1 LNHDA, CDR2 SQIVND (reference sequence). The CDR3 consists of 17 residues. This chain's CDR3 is CASSIPSRGGSTDTQYF. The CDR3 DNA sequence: TGTGCCAGTAGTATCCCGTCTAGGGGGGGCAGCACAGATACGCAGTATTTT.

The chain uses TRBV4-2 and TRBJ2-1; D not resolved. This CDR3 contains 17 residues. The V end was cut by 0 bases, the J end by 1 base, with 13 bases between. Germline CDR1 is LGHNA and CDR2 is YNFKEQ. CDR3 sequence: CASSQEIQLGSYNEQFF. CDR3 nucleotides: TGTGCCAGCAGCCAAGAAATCCAGCTCGGGTCCTACAATGAGCAGTTCTTC.

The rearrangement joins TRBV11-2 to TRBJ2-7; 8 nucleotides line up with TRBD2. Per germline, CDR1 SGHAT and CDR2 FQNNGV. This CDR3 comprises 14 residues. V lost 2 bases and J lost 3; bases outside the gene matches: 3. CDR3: CASSLRREVYEQYF. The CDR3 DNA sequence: TGTGCCAGCAGCTTAAGGCGGGAGGTCTACGAGCAGTACTTC.

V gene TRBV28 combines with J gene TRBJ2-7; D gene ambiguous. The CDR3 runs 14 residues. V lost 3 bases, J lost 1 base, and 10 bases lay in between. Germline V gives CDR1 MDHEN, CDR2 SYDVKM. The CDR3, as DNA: TGTGCCAGCAGTTTTGGCAGAAGATCCTACGAGCAGTACTTC. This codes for CASSFGRRSYEQYF.

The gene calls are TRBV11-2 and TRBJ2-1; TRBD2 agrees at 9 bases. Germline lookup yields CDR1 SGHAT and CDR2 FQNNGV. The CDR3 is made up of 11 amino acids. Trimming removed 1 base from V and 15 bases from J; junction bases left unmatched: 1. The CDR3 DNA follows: TGTGCCAGCAGCTTAGGGCGGGAGGGGTTCTTC. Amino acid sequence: CASSLGREGFF.

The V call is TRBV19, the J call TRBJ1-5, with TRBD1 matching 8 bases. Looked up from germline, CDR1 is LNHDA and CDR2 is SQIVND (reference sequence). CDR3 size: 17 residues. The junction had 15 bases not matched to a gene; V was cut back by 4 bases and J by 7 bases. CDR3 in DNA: TGTGCCAGTAGTACAACTTACTTCAGGGGGCCCATACAGCCCCAGCATTTT. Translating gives CASSTTYFRGPIQPQHF.

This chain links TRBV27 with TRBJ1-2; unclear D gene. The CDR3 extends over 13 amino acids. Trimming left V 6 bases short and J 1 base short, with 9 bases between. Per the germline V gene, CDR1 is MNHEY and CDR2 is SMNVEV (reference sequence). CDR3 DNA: TGTGCCAGCAGACAGAGTTTTAACTATGGCTACACCTTC. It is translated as CASRQSFNYGYTF.

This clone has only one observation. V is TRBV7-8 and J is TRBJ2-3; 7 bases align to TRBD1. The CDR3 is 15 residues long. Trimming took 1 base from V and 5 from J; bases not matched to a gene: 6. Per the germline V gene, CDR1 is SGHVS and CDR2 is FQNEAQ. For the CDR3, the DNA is TGTGCCAGCAGCTTAGTGGGACAGATTTTAGATACGCAGTATTTT. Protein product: CASSLVGQILDTQYF.

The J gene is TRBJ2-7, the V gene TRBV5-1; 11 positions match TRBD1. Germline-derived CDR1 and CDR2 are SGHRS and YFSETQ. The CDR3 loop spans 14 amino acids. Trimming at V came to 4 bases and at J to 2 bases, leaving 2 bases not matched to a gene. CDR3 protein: CASSRTGGTYEQYF. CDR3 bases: TGCGCCAGCAGCCGGACAGGGGGCACCTACGAGCAGTACTTC.

CDR3: CASSPSTSGEQFF. The CDR3 DNA reads as TGTGCCAGCAGTCCCTCGACTTCTGGTGAGCAGTTCTTC. This chain uses TRBV12-3 or TRBV12-4 with TRBJ2-1; D remains unclear. The CDR3 covers 13 residues. V lost 5 bases and J 9 bases, leaving 14 bases between the germline ends.

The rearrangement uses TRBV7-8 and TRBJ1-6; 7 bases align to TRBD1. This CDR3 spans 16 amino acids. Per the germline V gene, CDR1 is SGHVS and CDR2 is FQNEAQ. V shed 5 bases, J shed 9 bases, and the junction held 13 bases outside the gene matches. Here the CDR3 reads CASSQAPGQIVSPLHF. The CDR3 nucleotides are TGTGCCAGCAGCCAAGCCCCGGGACAGATCGTTTCACCCCTCCACTTT.

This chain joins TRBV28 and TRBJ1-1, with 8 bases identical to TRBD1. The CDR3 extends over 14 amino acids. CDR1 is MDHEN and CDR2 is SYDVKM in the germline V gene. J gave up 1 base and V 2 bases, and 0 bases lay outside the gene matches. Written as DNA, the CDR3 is TGTGCCAGCAGTTTACAGGGGGCGAACACTGAAGCTTTCTTT. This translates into CASSLQGANTEAFF.

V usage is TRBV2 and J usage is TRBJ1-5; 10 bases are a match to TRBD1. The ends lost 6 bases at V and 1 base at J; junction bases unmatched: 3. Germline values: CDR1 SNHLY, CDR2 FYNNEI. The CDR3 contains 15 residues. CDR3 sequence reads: CASSGQGGSNQPQHF. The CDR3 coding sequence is TGTGCCAGCAGCGGACAGGGGGGCAGCAATCAGCCCCAGCATTTT.

Here the CDR3 reads CASSDLTTGLLRGEQFF. The CDR3 region has the DNA TGTGCCAGCAGCGACCTTACCACGGGACTCCTGCGTGGGGAGCAGTTCTTC. The chain couples TRBV9 to TRBJ2-1; a possible D gene is TRBD2 (6 bases). CDR1 and CDR2 from the germline V gene are SGDLS and YYNGEE. The CDR3 runs to 17 residues. Trimming stripped 3 bases from V and 10 bases from J, with 26 bases between. The entire variable domain, with the rest obtained from reference TRBV9 and TRBJ2-1, is as follows: DSGVTQTPKHLITATGQRVTLRCSPRSGDLSVYWYQQSLDQGLQFLIQYYNGEERAKGNILERFSAQQFPDLHSELNLSSLELGDSALYFCASSDLTTGLLRGEQFFGPGTRLTVL.

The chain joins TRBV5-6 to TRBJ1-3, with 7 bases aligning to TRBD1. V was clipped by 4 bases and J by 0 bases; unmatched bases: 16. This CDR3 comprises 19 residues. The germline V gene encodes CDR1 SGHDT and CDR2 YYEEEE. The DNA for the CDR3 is TGTGCCAGCAGCCCTGGGTGGGACAGATACCAATTCTCTGGAAACACCATATATTTT. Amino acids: CASSPGWDRYQFSGNTIYF.

The CDR3 loop reads CASRSRGSVVGANVLTF. In DNA form, the CDR3 reads TGTGCCAGCAGATCCCGCGGTTCGGTAGTAGGGGCCAACGTCCTGACTTTC. The genes are TRBV11-2 and TRBJ2-6, with unresolved D. The CDR3 loop spans 17 amino acids. Trimming shortened V by 6 bases and J by 4 bases, and 19 bases separated the two germline ends. The germline gives CDR1 SGHAT, CDR2 FQNNGV.

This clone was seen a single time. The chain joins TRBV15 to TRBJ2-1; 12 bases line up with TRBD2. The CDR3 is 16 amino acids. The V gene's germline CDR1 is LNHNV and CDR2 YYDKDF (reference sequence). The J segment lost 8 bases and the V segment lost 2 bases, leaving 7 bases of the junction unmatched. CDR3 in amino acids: CATSRTPGLAGDEQFF. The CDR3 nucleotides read TGTGCCACCAGCAGAACTCCGGGACTAGCGGGCGATGAGCAGTTCTTC. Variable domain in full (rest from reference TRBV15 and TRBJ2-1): DAMVIQNPRYQVTQFGKPVTLSCSQTLNHNVMYWYQQKSSQAPKLLFHYYDKDFNNEADTPDNFQSRRPNTSFCFLDIRSPGLGDTAMYLCATSRTPGLAGDEQFFGPGTRLTVL.

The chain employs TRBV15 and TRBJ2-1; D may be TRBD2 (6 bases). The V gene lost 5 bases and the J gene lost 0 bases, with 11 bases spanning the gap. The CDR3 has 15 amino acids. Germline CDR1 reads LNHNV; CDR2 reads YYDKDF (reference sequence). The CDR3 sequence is CATSAGRSSYNEQFF. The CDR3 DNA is TGTGCCACCAGCGCTGGGAGGAGCTCCTACAATGAGCAGTTCTTC. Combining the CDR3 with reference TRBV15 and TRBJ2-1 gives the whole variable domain DAMVIQNPRYQVTQFGKPVTLSCSQTLNHNVMYWYQQKSSQAPKLLFHYYDKDFNNEADTPDNFQSRRPNTSFCFLDIRSPGLGDTAMYLCATSAGRSSYNEQFFGPGTRLTVL.